The TCR beta chain described here comes from a study of blood T cell repertoires in COVID-19. Germline V gene lookup returns CDR1 MNHEY and CDR2 SMNVEV (reference sequence). The CDR3 totals 16 residues. The V and J ends lost 6 bases and 3 bases, in that order; junction bases with no gene match: 10. Participant reports of clinical history set cohort assignment. Individuals in the exposed group had encountered a COVID-19 case within 2 weeks preceding study entry. Using immunoSEQ multiplex PCR, the repertoire was profiled, and TCRdb retains in-frame clones only, with some absent. This sample has some 240,000 clones, with around 90% found just once.

The sequencing sample was made of PBMCs or T cells enriched from blood (not recorded which). The chain joins TRBV27 to TRBJ1-5; 8 nucleotides match TRBD1. This TCR derives from a woman aged 40-49 years who had been exposed to COVID-19. The CDR3 here is CASRRSDREFNQPQHF. The CDR3 coding sequence is TGTGCCAGCAGACGATCGGACAGGGAGTTCAATCAGCCCCAGCATTTT.